One sample yielded the 31 T cell receptor beta chains listed below, sequenced in a study of shared clonotypes between healthy human individuals. Generated by immunoSEQ multiplex PCR, the TCRdb table keeps only in-frame clones and is missing some. The sample lists 2 million to 2.5 million clones, around 90% occurring once. Sequenced material: naive CD4+ T cells from PBMCs. The subset is: CD45RA+ positively selected. The receptors shown here come from a man between 18 and 29 years old in good health. Some clones in this sample may be carry-over from other donors' samples.

This rearrangement joins TRBV28 to TRBJ1-2; D not resolved. Germline CDR1 MDHEN, CDR2 SYDVKM. Trimming left V 6 bases short and J 4 bases short, with 12 bases between. CDR3 length equals 13 residues. CDR3 region: CASRYGGVYGYTF. The CDR3 nucleotides are TGTGCCAGCAGGTACGGTGGAGTCTATGGCTACACCTTC.

This clone was counted only a few times. J is TRBJ1-1 and V is TRBV2; weak D call: TRBD1 (5 bases). This CDR3 contains 14 residues. Trimming removed 1 base from V and 8 bases from J, with 14 bases in between. Per germline, CDR1 SNHLY and CDR2 FYNNEI. CDR3 protein: CASSEDGAGAEAFF. The CDR3 region has the DNA TGTGCCAGCAGTGAAGACGGGGCTGGTGCGGAAGCTTTCTTT. The entire variable domain, with the rest obtained from reference TRBV2 and TRBJ1-1, is as follows: EPEVTQTPSHQVTQMGQEVILRCVPISNHLYFYWYRQILGQKVEFLVSFYNNEISEKSEIFDDQFSVERPDGSNFTLKIRSTKLEDSAMYFCASSEDGAGAEAFFGQGTRLTVV.

The rearrangement uses TRBV5-6 and TRBJ2-7; D unclear. V was pared by 1 base and J by 5 bases, with 7 bases between. Per the germline V gene, CDR1 is SGHDT and CDR2 is YYEEEE. The CDR3 is 12 amino acids. CDR3 coding DNA: TGTGCCAGCAGCTTGCTCCGTAACGAGCAGTACTTC. Amino acids: CASSLLRNEQYF.

The chain carries TRBV4-2 and TRBJ2-5; 11 positions match TRBD2. CDR1 is LGHNA, CDR2 YNFKEQ, per germline. V trimming: 1 base; J trimming: 4 bases; junction bases outside the gene matches: 8. The CDR3 consists of 17 residues. The CDR3 region has the DNA TGTGCCAGCAGCCAAGGTGCGGTAGCGGGAGGGGGAGAGACCCAGTACTTC. Translation gives CASSQGAVAGGGETQYF.

The chain employs TRBV5-1 and TRBJ2-2, with a possible D match to TRBD2 (6 bases). The CDR3 is made up of 14 amino acids. Germline V gene data show CDR1 as SGHRS and CDR2 as YFSETQ. V dropped 4 bases and J dropped 6 bases, with 13 bases sitting between them. CDR3 sequence: CASSDRTNSGELFF. As DNA, the CDR3 is TGCGCCAGCAGCGATCGGACTAACTCCGGGGAGCTGTTTTTT.

This clone appeared a single time. DNA for the CDR3: TGTGCCAGCAGCCAGGGGGACAGGGTGGGCGGAGAGACCCAGTACTTC. The encoded protein is CASSQGDRVGGETQYF. This sequence joins TRBV9 and TRBJ2-5, with 9 bases that match TRBD1. Trimming cost V 4 bases and J 4 bases; bases outside gene matches: 11. The germline CDR1 and CDR2 sequences are SGDLS and YYNGEE. The CDR3 is 16 amino acids.

The chain combines TRBV11-3 with TRBJ1-1; D remains ambiguous. V lost 3 bases, J lost 1 base, and 3 bases lay in between. The CDR3 is 12 amino acids. The germline V gene has CDR1 SGHNT and CDR2 YENEEA. Written as DNA, the CDR3 is TGTGCCAGCAGCTTTGCGAACACTGAAGCTTTCTTT. Protein product: CASSFANTEAFF.

This clone was picked up one time. The rearrangement joins TRBV28 to TRBJ1-5, with a tentative D call TRBD1 (5 bases). The germline gives CDR1 MDHEN, CDR2 SYDVKM. The CDR3 has 16 residues. Trimming removed 6 bases at V and 6 bases at J, with 21 bases between. The CDR3, as DNA: TGTGCCAGCAGAACGGGGGAGGCGCCTCCCCGTCAGCCCCAGCATTTT. Translation gives CASRTGEAPPRQPQHF.

The J gene is TRBJ2-3, the V gene TRBV11-2, with unresolved D. Germline loops: CDR1 SGHAT, CDR2 FQNNGV. This CDR3 spans 15 amino acids. V lost 0 bases, J lost 2 bases, and 9 bases lay in between. The DNA for the CDR3 is TGTGCCAGCAGCTTAGAGTGGGTACTCACAGATACGCAGTATTTT. Its protein is CASSLEWVLTDTQYF.

In the case of this clone: This specimen includes other DNA sequences encoding the same CDR3. This chain connects TRBV20-1 to TRBJ2-7; D is uncertain. The germline gives CDR1 DFQATT, CDR2 SNEGSKA (reference sequence). This CDR3 contains 11 residues. V was clipped by 0 bases and J by 4 bases, with 4 bases between them. CDR3 sequence (DNA): TGCAGTGCTAGAGATAATTACGAGCAGTACTTC. Encoded protein: CSARDNYEQYF.

The rearrangement joins TRBV6-5 to TRBJ2-5; D perhaps matches TRBD1 (6 bases). The CDR3 contains 14 residues. The germline V gene has CDR1 MNHEY and CDR2 SVGAGI. V was trimmed by 7 bases and J by 10 bases, leaving 22 bases between them. Here the CDR3 DNA reads TGTGCCAGCACCAACACAGGGTCCAGGGCGGACCAGTACTTC. This gives the protein CASTNTGSRADQYF.

The chain employs TRBV19 and TRBJ1-2, with D unresolved. Germline assignment: CDR1 LNHDA and CDR2 SQIVND (reference sequence). The V end lost 6 bases, the J end lost 3 bases, and 11 bases lay between the germline ends. This CDR3 has 13 amino acids. This chain's CDR3 is CASSADRHYGYTF. The CDR3 DNA follows: TGTGCCAGTAGCGCAGACCGACACTATGGCTACACCTTC.

This clone has a single count. The V gene is TRBV7-9, the J gene TRBJ2-1; a weak D match, TRBD1 (6 bases). Trimming took 5 bases from V and 6 from J, leaving 14 bases between them. In germline, CDR1 is SEHNR, CDR2 FQNEAQ (reference sequence). There are 14 residues in the CDR3. The DNA of the CDR3 is TGTGCCAGCAGCACAGGGCATGGGACCAATGAGCAGTTCTTC. It yields the protein CASSTGHGTNEQFF.

The chain joins TRBV6-6 to TRBJ2-5; 7 bases are shared with TRBD2. V was pared by 0 bases and J by 5 bases, with 6 bases of the junction left unmatched. There are 15 residues in the CDR3. From germline, CDR1 is MNHNY and CDR2 SVGAGI (reference sequence). In DNA form, the CDR3 reads TGTGCCAGCAGTTACTCGAGACTAGCAGGGGAGACCCAGTACTTC. Translated: CASSYSRLAGETQYF.

This chain uses TRBV5-1 with TRBJ2-3; 7 bases map to TRBD1. Germline assignment: CDR1 SGHRS and CDR2 YFSETQ. J gave up 3 bases and V 3 bases, and 4 bases lay outside the gene matches. The CDR3 spans 14 residues. The CDR3: CASSYGQETDTQYF. CDR3 nucleotides: TGCGCCAGCAGCTACGGACAGGAGACAGATACGCAGTATTTT.

The chain recombines TRBV7-6 with TRBJ2-1, with D possibly TRBD2 on 6 matching bases. This CDR3 has 16 amino acids. CDR1 and CDR2 from the germline V gene are SGHVS and FNYEAQ. Deletions cut 3 bases from V and 3 bases from J, with 15 bases between. CDR3 protein: CASSFFSGTNYNEQFF. The CDR3 coding sequence is TGTGCCAGCAGCTTTTTTAGCGGAACGAACTACAATGAGCAGTTCTTC.

The rearrangement joins TRBV7-7 to TRBJ2-5; weak D call: TRBD2 (5 bases). The CDR3 has 15 amino acids. Germline V gene lookup returns CDR1 SSHAT and CDR2 FNYEAQ (reference sequence). The V gene lost 0 bases and the J gene lost 4 bases, with 12 bases spanning the gap. The CDR3 loop is CASSLAPGIRETQYF. In DNA, the CDR3 is TGTGCCAGCAGCTTAGCACCGGGAATCAGAGAGACCCAGTACTTC.

V gene TRBV6-5 combines with J gene TRBJ2-3, with D hard to call. V was cut by 0 bases and J by 2 bases, with 6 bases left in between. The CDR3 is 14 amino acids. Germline loops: CDR1 MNHEY, CDR2 SVGAGI. The chain's CDR3 is CASSYSWTTDTQYF. The CDR3 DNA sequence: TGTGCCAGCAGTTACTCTTGGACCACAGATACGCAGTATTTT.

This clone was observed a few times. The chain uses TRBV5-1 and TRBJ1-1; no clear D. V was cut by 3 bases and J by 3 bases, with 15 bases left in between. CDR1 and CDR2 (germline): SGHRS, YFSETQ. The length of the CDR3 is 15 residues. The CDR3 DNA reads as TGCGCCAGCAGCTCGAAAATACAAGATTACACTGAAGCTTTCTTT. Its protein product is CASSSKIQDYTEAFF.

The chain recombines TRBV19 with TRBJ1-2, with unresolved D. V lost 7 bases to trimming and J lost 2 bases, with 14 bases between them. CDR1 and CDR2 from the germline V gene are LNHDA and SQIVND (reference sequence). This CDR3 has 14 amino acids. The CDR3 bases are TGTGCCAGTACGCAGAGGGCCCCCAACTATGGCTACACCTTC. The encoded protein is CASTQRAPNYGYTF.

This chain joins TRBV4-1 and TRBJ1-1, with D perhaps matching TRBD1 (5 bases). CDR3 size: 14 residues. Germline CDR1 is MGHRA and CDR2 is YSYEKL. V was pared by 1 base and J by 1 base, with 7 bases between. The CDR3 reads CASSQGDENTEAFF. DNA for the CDR3: TGCGCCAGCAGCCAAGGGGACGAGAACACTGAAGCTTTCTTT.

This clone was detected a few times. Additional DNA sequences in this sample encode the identical CDR3. The genes are TRBV28 and TRBJ1-5; D unclear. Germline lookup yields CDR1 MDHEN and CDR2 SYDVKM. The CDR3 length is 13 residues. V was pared by 3 bases and J by 2 bases, with 5 bases between. The CDR3 is CASSFGGNQPQHF. Written as DNA, the CDR3 is TGTGCCAGCAGTTTTGGCGGCAATCAGCCCCAGCATTTT.

V gene TRBV7-9 combines with J gene TRBJ2-1, with D possibly TRBD2 on 6 matching bases. CDR1 is SEHNR, CDR2 FQNEAQ, per germline (reference sequence). This CDR3 region has 15 residues. The V end was cut by 5 bases, the J end by 6 bases, with 17 bases between. In nucleotides, the CDR3 is TGTGCCAGCAGCCACTTCCGGGAGTCCGCCAATGAGCAGTTCTTC. This codes for CASSHFRESANEQFF.

The chain couples TRBV4-2 to TRBJ1-2, with a possible D match to TRBD1 (6 bases). Germline-derived CDR1 and CDR2 are LGHNA and YNFKEQ. The germline V and J ends were trimmed by 4 bases and 7 bases, with 19 bases remaining between them. The CDR3 is 15 residues long. The CDR3 loop reads CASSLNGPTGAGYTF. For the CDR3, the DNA is TGTGCCAGCAGCCTAAATGGACCCACGGGGGCTGGCTACACCTTC.

The genes are TRBV11-2 and TRBJ2-5, with unresolved D. The germline gives CDR1 SGHAT, CDR2 FQNNGV. Trimming left V 7 bases short and J 3 bases short, with 21 bases between. CDR3 length: 16 residues. CDR3 loop: CASTPRIAGDKETQYF. The CDR3 DNA follows: TGTGCCAGCACCCCAAGGATCGCAGGCGATAAAGAGACCCAGTACTTC. The full variable domain, rest sourced from reference TRBV11-2 and TRBJ2-5, is EAGVAQSPRYKIIEKRQSVAFWCNPISGHATLYWYQQILGQGPKLLIQFQNNGVVDDSQLPKDRFSAERLKGVDSTLKIQPAKLEDSAVYLCASTPRIAGDKETQYFGPGTRLLVL.

V and J are TRBV6-6 and TRBJ2-3, with a possible D match to TRBD2 (6 bases). CDR1 is MNHNY and CDR2 is SVGAGI in the germline V gene (reference sequence). The CDR3 extends over 16 amino acids. V was shortened by 4 bases and J by 3 bases, with 17 bases between the two germline ends. CDR3 nucleotides: TGTGCCAGCAGTTCCCCGACTAGGAGCGAAACAGATACGCAGTATTTT. As protein: CASSSPTRSETDTQYF.

The chain is built from TRBV7-9 and TRBJ2-5; TRBD1 matches at 9 bases. The V segment lost 4 bases and the J segment 5 bases; nucleotides outside the gene matches: 5. Germline loops: CDR1 SEHNR, CDR2 FQNEAQ (reference sequence). This CDR3 comprises 14 residues. CDR3 sequence reads: CASSSYRGRETQYF. DNA for the CDR3: TGTGCCAGCAGCTCCTACAGGGGGCGGGAGACCCAGTACTTC.

The chain employs TRBV6-5 and TRBJ2-4, with TRBD1 matching over 7 bases. This CDR3 has 13 amino acids. V was pared by 4 bases and J by 6 bases, with 3 bases of the junction left unmatched. Germline CDR1 and CDR2: MNHEY and SVGAGI. The CDR3 DNA is TGTGCCAGCAGTTTCGCAGGGGGAAACATTCAGTACTTC. This gives the protein CASSFAGGNIQYF.

This chain uses TRBV11-2 with TRBJ2-2, with D perhaps TRBD2 (6 bases). The CDR3 runs 15 residues. The ends were cut back, 1 base at V and 4 bases at J, with 10 bases in the middle. Germline CDR1 is SGHAT and CDR2 is FQNNGV. The CDR3 is CASSLVRGTTGELFF. The CDR3 DNA is TGTGCCAGCAGCTTAGTTCGGGGGACCACCGGGGAGCTGTTTTTT. Variable domain in full (rest from reference TRBV11-2 and TRBJ2-2): EAGVAQSPRYKIIEKRQSVAFWCNPISGHATLYWYQQILGQGPKLLIQFQNNGVVDDSQLPKDRFSAERLKGVDSTLKIQPAKLEDSAVYLCASSLVRGTTGELFFGEGSRLTVL.

V usage is TRBV4-2 and J usage is TRBJ2-2; TRBD2 agrees at 7 bases. Germline assignment: CDR1 LGHNA and CDR2 YNFKEQ. CDR3 length: 17 amino acids. V was pared by 6 bases and J by 5 bases, with 15 bases of the junction left unmatched. The CDR3 is CASRQSVRGGGTGELFF. The CDR3 nucleotides are TGTGCCAGCAGACAAAGTGTGCGCGGGGGTGGGACCGGGGAGCTGTTTTTT.

The rearrangement links TRBV28 to TRBJ2-1; TRBD1 matches 12 bases. CDR3 length: 16 amino acids. Per germline, CDR1 MDHEN and CDR2 SYDVKM. V shed 1 base, J shed 9 bases, and the junction held 7 bases outside the gene matches. The CDR3 region has the DNA TGTGCCAGCAGTTTATTGGGACAGGGGGCGGTGGGTGAGCAGTTCTTC. It translates to CASSLLGQGAVGEQFF.